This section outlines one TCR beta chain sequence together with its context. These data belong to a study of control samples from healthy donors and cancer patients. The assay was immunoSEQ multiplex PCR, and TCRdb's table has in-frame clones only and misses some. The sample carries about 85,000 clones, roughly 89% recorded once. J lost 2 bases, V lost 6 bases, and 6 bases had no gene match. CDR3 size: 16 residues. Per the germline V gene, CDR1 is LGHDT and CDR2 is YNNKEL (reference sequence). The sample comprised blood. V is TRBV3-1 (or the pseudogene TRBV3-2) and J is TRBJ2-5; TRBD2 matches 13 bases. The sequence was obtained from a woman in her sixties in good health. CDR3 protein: CASSRGLAGRQETQYF. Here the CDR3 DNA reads TGTGCCAGCAGTCGGGGACTAGCGGGGAGACAAGAGACCCAGTACTTC.